This T cell receptor (beta chain) was sequenced in a study of neurological immune-mediated disorders. Study summary: Multiple sclerosis patients numbered 34, with 31 relapsing-remitting and 3 secondary progressive. General study findings and limits: Because no CDR3 amino acid sequences were shared across subjects by expanded clones, private repertoires were suggested in all groups.

MiXCR, applied by TCRdb to the 5' RACE reads, yields one record per CDR3 protein. The top ten hold about 5.7% of the sample, which has over 50,000 distinct CDR3 sequences, roughly 5% seen once. This clonotype was found many times. Its specificity is unknown. The CDR3 consists of 16 residues. The V gene's germline CDR1 is WNHNN and CDR2 SYGVQD (reference sequence). After removal of 0 bases from V and 5 bases from J, the junction contained 7 bases not matched to a gene. Sequenced sample: PBMCs. The sequence was obtained from a human donor with multiple sclerosis. The donor label of this sample is uncertain. The chain carries TRBV10-1 and TRBJ2-5; TRBD1 agrees at 9 bases. The CDR3 here is CASSESRTGGWETQYF. CDR3 coding DNA: TGCGCCAGCAGTGAGTCGAGAACAGGGGGCTGGGAGACCCAGTACTTC.